This TCR beta chain stems from a study of response to subunit inactivated influenza vaccine (dated by TCRdb to between 2018 and 2020). In the study overall: To follow how T cells responded to a trivalent subunit inactivated influenza vaccine, the researchers relied on deep quantitative profiling of the T cell receptor repertoire.

What the research found in general, with its limitations: It was suggested by the authors that each seasonal influenza vaccination may recruit only a limited number of new T cells.

The CDR3 goes from the cysteine to the phenylalanine over 13 residues. Just CDR3 DNA is preserved here, 39 bases in frame from base 1. CDR1 SNHLY and CDR2 FYNNEI were looked up in the germline V gene. The germline ends are 7 bases apart after V is trimmed by 7 bases and J by 1 base. In this sample, this clonotype turned up a few times. This receptor's antigen is unknown. Base qualities are not at hand, and no much larger clone is one base apart. Library generation was performed with RT-PCR. The sequencing machine was an Illumina HiSeq 2500. Using fastp trimming at Q25 and MiXCR clonotype assembly, TCRdb reanalyzed the public sequencing data and kept in-frame beta chains. Records with the same CDR3 protein are collapsed into one entry carrying the most frequent genes and DNA. Within this sample are 630,000 or so distinct CDR3 sequences, with less than 20% of them counted one time only. The ten biggest clones cover approximately 10% of the sample.

Recombination linked TRBV2 to TRBJ2-2, with no confident D gene call. This TCR was recovered from a man aged 45-60 years who received an inactivated influenza vaccine. Donor details come from another sample of the same person, matched by shared clones. The sample in question was PBMCs from blood, obtained 11 to 12 days after vaccination. CDR3 protein: CASTPGNTGELFF. DNA sequence: TGTGCCAGCACCCCAGGGAACACCGGGGAGCTGTTTTTT.